This TCR beta chain appears in the sequencing data of a study of blood T cell repertoires in COVID-19. Looking at the study overall: Sites across the United States, Italy and Spain contributed samples from acute and convalescent COVID-19. PBMCs, B-cell-depleted T cells, or T cells were the source of the cDNA or gDNA that made up the material.

Germline CDR1 is LGHNA and CDR2 is YSLEER. V was cut by 0 bases and J by 2 bases, with 10 bases left in between. The CDR3 runs to 15 residues. Source study methods: Nucleated cell counts were estimated from reference gene primer amplification. Produced via immunoSEQ multiplex PCR; TCRdb's table is partial and in-frame only. V, J and clone size were drawn from that table, and D and trimming were deduced from the DNA. The table has approximately 160,000 clones, 60% to 85% seen once. The sequence was obtained from a man aged 60 to 75 with acute or convalescent COVID-19. V is TRBV4-3 and J is TRBJ1-2; TRBD1 might be the D (6 bases). The sample was peripheral blood. This CDR3 reads CASSQDWGGNYGYTF. The CDR3 region has the DNA TGCGCCAGCAGCCAAGATTGGGGGGGCAACTATGGCTACACCTTC.